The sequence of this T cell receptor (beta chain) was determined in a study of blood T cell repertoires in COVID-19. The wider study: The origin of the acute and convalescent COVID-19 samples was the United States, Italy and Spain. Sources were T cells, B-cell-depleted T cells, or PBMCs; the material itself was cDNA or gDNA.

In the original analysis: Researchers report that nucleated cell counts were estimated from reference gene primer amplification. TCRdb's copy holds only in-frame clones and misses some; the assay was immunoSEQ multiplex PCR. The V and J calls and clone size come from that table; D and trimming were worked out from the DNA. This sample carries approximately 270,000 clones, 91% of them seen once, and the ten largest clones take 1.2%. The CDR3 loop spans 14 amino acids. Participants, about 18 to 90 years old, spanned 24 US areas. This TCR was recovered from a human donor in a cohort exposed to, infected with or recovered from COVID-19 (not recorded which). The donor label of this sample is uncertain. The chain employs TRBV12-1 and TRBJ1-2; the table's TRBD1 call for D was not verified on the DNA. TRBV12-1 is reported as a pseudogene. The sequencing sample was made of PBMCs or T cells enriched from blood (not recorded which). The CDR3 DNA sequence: TGTGCCAGCCGCAGACAGGGGGCAGACTATGGCTACACCTTC. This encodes CASRRQGADYGYTF.